The present T cell receptor (beta chain) was sequenced within a study of blood T cell repertoires in COVID-19. Looking at the study overall: Samples of COVID-19 (acute and convalescent) were obtained from the United States, Italy and Spain. Sample material is recorded as cDNA or gDNA derived from T cells, B-cell-depleted T cells, or PBMCs.

In the original analysis: For nucleated cells, counts were estimated from reference gene primer amplification. Assay used: immunoSEQ multiplex PCR; TCRdb lists only in-frame clones, some missing. The V and J calls and clone size were taken over from that table, and D and trimming were inferred from the DNA. The sample gives around 230,000 clones, roughly 80% of which show up once; roughly 10% is in the top ten. V lost 5 bases and J 8 bases, leaving 9 bases between the germline ends. Germline V gene data show CDR1 as LGHDT and CDR2 as YNNKEL (reference sequence). CDR3 size: 11 residues. This TCR derives from a woman aged 80 or over with acute or convalescent COVID-19. Material for sequencing was peripheral blood. The gene calls are TRBV3-1 (or the pseudogene TRBV3-2) and TRBJ1-2, with D uncertain. The CDR3 sequence: CASSYLWGYTF. CDR3 nucleotide sequence: TGTGCCAGCAGCTATCTATGGGGCTACACCTTC.